Presented here are 10 T cell receptor beta chains from one specimen sequenced in a study of regulatory T cells in long-lasting Graves disease. Arm-PCR of CDR3 regions and iRepertoire HTBI primers were the basis on which TCR beta libraries were built. TCRdb reprocessed the multiplex PCR reads via MiXCR and lists one record per CDR3 protein. The data contain 300,000 to 500,000 distinct CDR3 sequences, 20% of them singletons. The time point was: persistent/refractory GD, antithyroid drugs over 5 years with positive TRAb. PBMC-extracted RNA yielded the TCR library. Sample: peripheral blood mononuclear cells (PBMCs), taken when the disease was refractory, from a patient treated with antithyroid drugs. The receptors shown here come from a female donor with Graves disease.

A remark on this clonotype: Just one base apart from a much larger clone, this may be a read error. The chain couples TRBV28 to TRBJ2-5; TRBD1 matches at 8 bases. CDR3 length: 14 amino acids. Germline CDR1 reads MDHEN; CDR2 reads SYDVKM. The CDR3 spells CAGSSGQGPETQYF. The CDR3 region has the DNA TGTGCCGGCAGTTCCGGACAGGGACCAGAGACCCAGTACTTC.

This rearrangement joins TRBV19 to TRBJ1-5; D is ambiguous. Deletions cut 9 bases from V and 0 bases from J, with 18 bases between. From germline, CDR1 is LNHDA and CDR2 SQIVND (reference sequence). This CDR3 spans 16 amino acids. In DNA form, the CDR3 reads TGTGCCAGCAGGTTGGGCCCCTGGGGTAGCAATCAGCCCCAGCATTTT. Translation: CASRLGPWGSNQPQHF.

This clonotype was observed a few times. The genes are TRBV10-3 and TRBJ2-6, with D unclear. The CDR3 loop spans 15 amino acids. CDR1 and CDR2 (germline): ENHRY, SYGVKD. V was pared by 0 bases and J by 3 bases, with 6 bases between. The CDR3 sequence: CAISESLGGANVLTF. CDR3 bases: TGTGCCATCAGTGAGTCGCTTGGTGGGGCCAACGTCCTGACTTTC.

This sequence joins TRBV7-9 and TRBJ2-1; D is uncertain. CDR1 is SEHNR, CDR2 FQNEAQ, per germline (reference sequence). CDR3 length: 15 residues. Trimming removed 0 bases from V and 0 bases from J, with 6 bases in between. CDR3 DNA sequence: TGTGCCAGCAGCTTAGCCCCTCACTCCTACAATGAGCAGTTCTTC. It codes for CASSLAPHSYNEQFF.

The chain has TRBV12-3 or TRBV12-4 and TRBJ1-6; D call uncertain. This CDR3 is 13 amino acids long. V lost 3 bases and J lost 11, with 11 bases in between. This CDR3 reads CASSFRPMAPLHF. The DNA of the CDR3 is TGTGCCAGCAGTTTTAGGCCCATGGCACCCCTCCACTTT.

The genes are TRBV5-1 and TRBJ1-4, with D possibly matching TRBD1 (5 bases). This CDR3 comprises 14 residues. V was pared by 7 bases and J by 0 bases, with 10 bases between. Per the germline V gene, CDR1 is SGHRS and CDR2 is YFSETQ. CDR3 bases: TGCGCCAGCCGGGACGGACCAACTAATGAAAAACTGTTTTTT. This encodes CASRDGPTNEKLFF.

This clonotype was observed many times. V and J are TRBV7-2 and TRBJ1-6; unclear D gene. Trimming removed 4 bases at V and 6 bases at J, with 10 bases between. Germline assignment: CDR1 SGHTA and CDR2 FQGNSA. The CDR3 sequence is 14 residues long. The CDR3 DNA is TGTGCCAGCAGCTCAGTACGTGGTAATTCACCCCTCCACTTT. Amino acid sequence: CASSSVRGNSPLHF.

This clonotype was counted at least ten times. The chain couples TRBV6-1 to TRBJ1-1; 7 nucleotides align to TRBD1. This CDR3 has 15 amino acids. The J segment lost 4 bases and the V segment lost 6 bases, leaving 11 bases of the junction unmatched. Per the germline V gene, CDR1 is MNHNS and CDR2 is SASEGT. The CDR3 DNA sequence: TGTGCCAGCAGACTTCATACAGGGGATATCACTGAAGCTTTCTTT. Translating gives CASRLHTGDITEAFF.

This clonotype was seen repeatedly, ten times or more. This chain uses TRBV3-1 with TRBJ1-2; TRBD1 agrees at 8 bases. The J segment lost 9 bases and the V segment lost 3 bases, leaving 15 bases of the junction unmatched. The CDR3 sequence is 16 residues long. Germline loops: CDR1 LGHDT, CDR2 YNNKEL (reference sequence). CDR3 DNA: TGTGCCAGCAGCCACCTCCTACAGGGGGAAGATCGAAGCTACACCTTC. Translated, it gives CASSHLLQGEDRSYTF. Drawing the rest from reference TRBV3-1 and TRBJ1-2, the complete variable domain is DTAVSQTPKYLVTQMGNDKSIKCEQNLGHDTMYWYKQDSKKFLKIMFSYNNKELIINETVPNRFSPKSPDKAHLNLHINSLELGDSAVYFCASSHLLQGEDRSYTFGSGTRLTVV.

In this sample, this clonotype turned up a few times. The chain recombines TRBV12-5 with TRBJ2-7; no definite D call. The CDR3 has 12 residues. The V end was cut by 1 base, the J end by 6 bases, with 7 bases between. Germline loops: CDR1 LGHNT, CDR2 FRNRAP. The CDR3 coding sequence is TGTGCTAGTGGTTTGGACCGAGCCGAGCAGTACTTC. It is translated as CASGLDRAEQYF.